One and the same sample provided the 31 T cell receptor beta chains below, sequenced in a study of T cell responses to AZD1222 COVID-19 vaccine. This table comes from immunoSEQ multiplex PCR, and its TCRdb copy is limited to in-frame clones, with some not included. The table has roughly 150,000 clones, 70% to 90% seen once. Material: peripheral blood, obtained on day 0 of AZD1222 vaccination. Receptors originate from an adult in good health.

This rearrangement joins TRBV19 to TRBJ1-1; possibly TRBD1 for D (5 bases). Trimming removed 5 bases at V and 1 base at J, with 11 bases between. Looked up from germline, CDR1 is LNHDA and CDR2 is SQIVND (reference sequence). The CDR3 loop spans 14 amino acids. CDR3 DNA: TGTGCCAGTAGTCAAAGGGGAGGGAACACTGAAGCTTTCTTT. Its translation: CASSQRGGNTEAFF. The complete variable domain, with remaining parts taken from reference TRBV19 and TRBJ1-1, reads DGGITQSPKYLFRKEGQNVTLSCEQNLNHDAMYWYRQDPGQGLRLIYYSQIVNDFQKGDIAEGYSVSREKKESFPLTVTSAQKNPTAFYLCASSQRGGNTEAFFGQGTRLTVV.

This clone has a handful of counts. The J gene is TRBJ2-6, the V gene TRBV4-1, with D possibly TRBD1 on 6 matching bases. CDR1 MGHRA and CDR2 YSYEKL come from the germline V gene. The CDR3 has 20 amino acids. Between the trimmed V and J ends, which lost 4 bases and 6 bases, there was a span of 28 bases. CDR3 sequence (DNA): TGCGCCAGCAGCCCCTACCGTGAGGGGGTATTCACACTGGCGGCCAACGTCCTGACTTTC. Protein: CASSPYREGVFTLAANVLTF.

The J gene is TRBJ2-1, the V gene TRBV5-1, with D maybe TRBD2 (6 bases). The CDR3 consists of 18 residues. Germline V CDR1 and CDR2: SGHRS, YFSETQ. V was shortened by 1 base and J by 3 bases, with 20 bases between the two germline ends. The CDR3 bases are TGCGCCAGCAGCTTGCTCGTTAGGGGCGGGACCGGCTACAATGAGCAGTTCTTC. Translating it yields CASSLLVRGGTGYNEQFF.

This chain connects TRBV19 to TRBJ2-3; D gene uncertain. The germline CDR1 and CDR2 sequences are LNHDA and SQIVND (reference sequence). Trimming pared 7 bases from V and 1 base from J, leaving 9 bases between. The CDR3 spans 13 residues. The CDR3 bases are TGTGCCAGTAAAAGGGCGGGCACAGATACGCAGTATTTT. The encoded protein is CASKRAGTDTQYF. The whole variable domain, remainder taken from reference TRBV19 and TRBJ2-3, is DGGITQSPKYLFRKEGQNVTLSCEQNLNHDAMYWYRQDPGQGLRLIYYSQIVNDFQKGDIAEGYSVSREKKESFPLTVTSAQKNPTAFYLCASKRAGTDTQYFGPGTRLTVL.

CDR3 nucleotides: TGTGCAAGTCGCTTGGGGTTCTGGGGGGACAACTATAGCAATCAGCCCCAGCATTTT. Its protein product is CASRLGFWGDNYSNQPQHF. The rearrangement links TRBV12-2 to TRBJ1-5. TRBV12-2 is termed a pseudogene. The CDR3 loop spans 19 amino acids.

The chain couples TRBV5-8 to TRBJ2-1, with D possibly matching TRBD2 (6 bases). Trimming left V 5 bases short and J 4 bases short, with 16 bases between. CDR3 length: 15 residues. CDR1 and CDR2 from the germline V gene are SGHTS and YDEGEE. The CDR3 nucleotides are TGTGCCAGCAGTTTAAGGGAGGCCGTATACAATGAGCAGTTCTTC. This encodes CASSLREAVYNEQFF. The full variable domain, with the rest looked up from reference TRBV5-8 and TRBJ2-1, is EAGVTQSPTHLIKTRGQQATLRCSPISGHTSVYWYQQALGLGLQFLLWYDEGEERNRGNFPPRFSGRQFPNYSSELNVNALELEDSALYLCASSLREAVYNEQFFGPGTRLTVL.

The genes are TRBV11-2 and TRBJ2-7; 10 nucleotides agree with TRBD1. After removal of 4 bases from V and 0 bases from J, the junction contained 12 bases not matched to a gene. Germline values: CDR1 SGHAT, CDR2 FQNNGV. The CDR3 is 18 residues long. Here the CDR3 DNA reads TGTGCCAGCAGCTCTAGTCGGGTAGGGACAGGGGCCTCCTACGAGCAGTACTTC. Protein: CASSSSRVGTGASYEQYF.

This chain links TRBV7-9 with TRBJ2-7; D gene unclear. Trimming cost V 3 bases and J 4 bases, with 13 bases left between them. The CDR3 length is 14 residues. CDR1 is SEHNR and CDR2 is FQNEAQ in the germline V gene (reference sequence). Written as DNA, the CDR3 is TGTGCCAGCAGCTTGGCGTCTTATGTTTACGAGCAGTACTTC. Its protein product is CASSLASYVYEQYF.

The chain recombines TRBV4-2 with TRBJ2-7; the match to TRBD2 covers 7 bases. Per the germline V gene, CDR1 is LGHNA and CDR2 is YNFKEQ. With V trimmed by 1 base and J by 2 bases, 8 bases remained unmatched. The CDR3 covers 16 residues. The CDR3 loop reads CASSQGEGLGAYEQYF. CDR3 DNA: TGTGCCAGCAGCCAAGGGGAAGGACTAGGGGCCTACGAGCAGTACTTC.

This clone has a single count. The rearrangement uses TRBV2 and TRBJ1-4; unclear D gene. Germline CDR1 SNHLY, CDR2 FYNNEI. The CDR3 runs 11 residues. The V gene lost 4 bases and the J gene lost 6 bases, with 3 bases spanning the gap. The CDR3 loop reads CASSVYEKLFF. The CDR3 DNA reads TGTGCCAGCAGTGTATATGAAAAACTGTTTTTT.

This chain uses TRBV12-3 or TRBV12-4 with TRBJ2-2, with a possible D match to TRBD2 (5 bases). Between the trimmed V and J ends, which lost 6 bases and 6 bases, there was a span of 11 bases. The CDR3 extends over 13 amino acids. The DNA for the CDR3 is TGTGCCAGCAGATCCGGGCGGGCCGGGGAGCTGTTTTTT. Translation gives CASRSGRAGELFF.

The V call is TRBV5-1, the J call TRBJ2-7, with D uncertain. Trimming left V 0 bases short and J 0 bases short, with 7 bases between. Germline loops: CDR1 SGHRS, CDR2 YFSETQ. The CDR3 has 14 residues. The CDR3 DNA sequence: TGCGCCAGCAGCTTGGGAACATACTCCTACGAGCAGTACTTC. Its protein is CASSLGTYSYEQYF.

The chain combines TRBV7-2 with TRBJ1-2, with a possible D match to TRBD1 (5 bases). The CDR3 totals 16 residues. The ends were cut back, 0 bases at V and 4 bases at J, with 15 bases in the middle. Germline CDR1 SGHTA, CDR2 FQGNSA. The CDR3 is CASSLALSTTVYGYTF. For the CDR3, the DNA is TGTGCCAGCAGCTTAGCCCTTTCTACGACAGTCTATGGCTACACCTTC.

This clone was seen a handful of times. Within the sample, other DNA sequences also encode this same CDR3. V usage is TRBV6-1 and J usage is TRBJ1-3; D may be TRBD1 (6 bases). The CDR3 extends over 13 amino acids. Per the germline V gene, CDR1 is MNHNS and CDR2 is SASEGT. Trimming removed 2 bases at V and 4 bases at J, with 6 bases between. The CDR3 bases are TGTGCCAGCAGTGAACAGGGGGGAAACACCATATATTTT. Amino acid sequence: CASSEQGGNTIYF.

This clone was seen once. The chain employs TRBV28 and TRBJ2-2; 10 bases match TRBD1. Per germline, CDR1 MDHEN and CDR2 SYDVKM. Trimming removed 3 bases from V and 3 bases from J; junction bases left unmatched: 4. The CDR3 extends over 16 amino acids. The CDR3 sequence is CASSFRDRGYTGELFF. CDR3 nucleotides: TGTGCCAGCAGTTTCCGGGACAGGGGATACACCGGGGAGCTGTTTTTT. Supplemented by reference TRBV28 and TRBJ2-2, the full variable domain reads DVKVTQSSRYLVKRTGEKVFLECVQDMDHENMFWYRQDPGLGLRLIYFSYDVKMKEKGDIPEGYSVSREKKERFSLILESASTNQTSMYLCASSFRDRGYTGELFFGEGSRLTVL.

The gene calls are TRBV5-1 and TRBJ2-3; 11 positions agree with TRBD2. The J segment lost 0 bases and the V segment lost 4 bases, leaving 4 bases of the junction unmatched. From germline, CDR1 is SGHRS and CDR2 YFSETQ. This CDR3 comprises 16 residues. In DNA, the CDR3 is TGCGCCAGCAGCACGGGACTAGCGGAGAGCACAGATACGCAGTATTTT. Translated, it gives CASSTGLAESTDTQYF.

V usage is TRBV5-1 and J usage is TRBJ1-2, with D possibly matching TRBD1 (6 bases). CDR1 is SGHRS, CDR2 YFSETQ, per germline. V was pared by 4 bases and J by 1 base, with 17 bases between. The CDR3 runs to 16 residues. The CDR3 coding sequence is TGCGCCAGCAGCACTACTGGACAGCCGAATAACTATGGCTACACCTTC. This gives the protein CASSTTGQPNNYGYTF.

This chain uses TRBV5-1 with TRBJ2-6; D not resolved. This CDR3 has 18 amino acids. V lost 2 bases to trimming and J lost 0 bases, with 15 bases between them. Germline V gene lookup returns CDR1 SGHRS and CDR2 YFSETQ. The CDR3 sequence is CASSLYTAKTSGANVLTF. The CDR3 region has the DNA TGCGCCAGCAGCTTATATACAGCGAAAACCTCTGGGGCCAACGTCCTGACTTTC. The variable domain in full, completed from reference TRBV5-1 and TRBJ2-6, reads KAGVTQTPRYLIKTRGQQVTLSCSPISGHRSVSWYQQTPGQGLQFLFEYFSETQRNKGNFPGRFSGRQFSNSRSEMNVSTLELGDSALYLCASSLYTAKTSGANVLTFGAGSRLTVL.

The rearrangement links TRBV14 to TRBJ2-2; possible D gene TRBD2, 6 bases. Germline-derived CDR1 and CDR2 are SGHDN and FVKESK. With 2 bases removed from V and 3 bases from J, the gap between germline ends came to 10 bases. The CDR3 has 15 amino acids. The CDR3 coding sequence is TGTGCCAGCAGCCAACACAGCGGGTACACCGGGGAGCTGTTTTTT. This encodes CASSQHSGYTGELFF.

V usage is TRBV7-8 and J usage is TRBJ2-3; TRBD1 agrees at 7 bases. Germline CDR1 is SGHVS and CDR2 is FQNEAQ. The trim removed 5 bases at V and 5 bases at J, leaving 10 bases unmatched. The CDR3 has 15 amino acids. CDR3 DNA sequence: TGTGCCAGCAGCGTCCGAGACAGGGATAGAGATACGCAGTATTTT. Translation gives CASSVRDRDRDTQYF.

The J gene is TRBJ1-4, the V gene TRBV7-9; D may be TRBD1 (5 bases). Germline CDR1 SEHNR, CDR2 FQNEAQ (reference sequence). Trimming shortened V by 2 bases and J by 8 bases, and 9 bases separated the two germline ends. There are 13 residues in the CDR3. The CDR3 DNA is TGTGCCAGCAGCTTACTGGGACGGGAAAAACTGTTTTTT. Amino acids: CASSLLGREKLFF.

The CDR3 DNA follows: TGTGCCAGCAGACCCTCCGGCAGGGGGTTGAGGCAGCCCCAGCATTTT. Amino acids: CASRPSGRGLRQPQHF. The gene calls are TRBV28 and TRBJ1-5, with 7 bases aligning to TRBD1. The trim removed 6 bases at V and 7 bases at J, leaving 15 bases unmatched. CDR3 length: 16 amino acids. The germline gives CDR1 MDHEN, CDR2 SYDVKM.

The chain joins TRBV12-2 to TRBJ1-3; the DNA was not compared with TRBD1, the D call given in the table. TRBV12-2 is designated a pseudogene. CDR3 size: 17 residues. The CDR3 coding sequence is TGTGCAAGTCGCTTACAACTGACAGTCTTACAGGTAAACACCATATATTTT. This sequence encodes CASRLQLTVLQVNTIYF.

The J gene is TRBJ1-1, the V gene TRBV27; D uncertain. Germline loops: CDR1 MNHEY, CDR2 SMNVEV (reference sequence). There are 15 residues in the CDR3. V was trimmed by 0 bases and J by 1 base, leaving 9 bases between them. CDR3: CASSLSGSPNTEAFF. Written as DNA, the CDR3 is TGTGCCAGCAGTTTATCGGGCAGCCCGAACACTGAAGCTTTCTTT.

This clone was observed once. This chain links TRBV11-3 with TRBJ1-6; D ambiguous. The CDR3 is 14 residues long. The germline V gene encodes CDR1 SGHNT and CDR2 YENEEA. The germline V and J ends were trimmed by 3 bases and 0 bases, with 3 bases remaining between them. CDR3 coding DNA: TGTGCCAGCAGCTTGGTCTCCTATAATTCACCCCTCCACTTT. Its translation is CASSLVSYNSPLHF.

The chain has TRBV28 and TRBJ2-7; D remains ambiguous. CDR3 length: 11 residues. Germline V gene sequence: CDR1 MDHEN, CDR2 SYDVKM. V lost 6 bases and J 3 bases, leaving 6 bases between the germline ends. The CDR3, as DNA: TGTGCCAGCAGATTTTACTACGAGCAGTACTTC. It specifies CASRFYYEQYF.

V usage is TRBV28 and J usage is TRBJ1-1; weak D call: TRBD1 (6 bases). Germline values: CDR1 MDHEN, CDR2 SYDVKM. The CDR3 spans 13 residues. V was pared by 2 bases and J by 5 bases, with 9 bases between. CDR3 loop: CASSLGTSTEAFF. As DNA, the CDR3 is TGTGCCAGCAGTTTAGGGACATCAACTGAAGCTTTCTTT.

CDR3 nucleotide sequence: TGTGCCAGCAGTTTTGGGGGACTAGCTGGGGCGTACTTC. Protein sequence: CASSFGGLAGAYF. V is TRBV28 and J is TRBJ2-7, with 9 nucleotides matching TRBD2. The germline V gene encodes CDR1 MDHEN and CDR2 SYDVKM. This CDR3 is 13 amino acids long. The junction had 9 bases not matched to a gene; V was cut back by 3 bases and J by 12 bases.

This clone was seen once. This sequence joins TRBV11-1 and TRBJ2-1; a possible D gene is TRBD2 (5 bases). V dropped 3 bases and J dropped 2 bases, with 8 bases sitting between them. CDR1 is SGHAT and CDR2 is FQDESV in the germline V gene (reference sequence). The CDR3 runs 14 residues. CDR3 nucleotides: TGTGCCAGCAGCTTCAGCGGCCCCTACAATGAGCAGTTCTTC. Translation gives CASSFSGPYNEQFF. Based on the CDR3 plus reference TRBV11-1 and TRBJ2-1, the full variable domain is EAEVAQSPRYKITEKSQAVAFWCDPISGHATLYWYRQILGQGPELLVQFQDESVVDDSQLPKDRFSAERLKGVDSTLKIQPAELGDSAMYLCASSFSGPYNEQFFGPGTRLTVL.

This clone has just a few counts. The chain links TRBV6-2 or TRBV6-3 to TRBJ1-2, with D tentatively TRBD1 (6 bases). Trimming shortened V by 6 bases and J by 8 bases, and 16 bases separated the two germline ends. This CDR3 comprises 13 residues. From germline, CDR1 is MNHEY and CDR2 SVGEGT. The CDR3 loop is CASSLGRGAGYTF. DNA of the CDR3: TGTGCCAGCAGCCTGGGCAGGGGCGCGGGCTACACCTTC.

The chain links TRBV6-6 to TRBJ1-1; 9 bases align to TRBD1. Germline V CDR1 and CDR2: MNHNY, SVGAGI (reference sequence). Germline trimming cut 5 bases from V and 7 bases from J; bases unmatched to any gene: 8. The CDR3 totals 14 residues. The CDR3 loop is CASSRGQGDSEAFF. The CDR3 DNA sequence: TGTGCCAGCAGTCGGGGACAGGGTGACAGTGAAGCTTTCTTT.